The entry below gives a single TCR beta chain sequence along with its context. This table comes from immunoSEQ multiplex PCR, and its TCRdb copy is limited to in-frame clones, with some not included. Of more than 250,000 clones listed, 90% are singletons. CDR1 and CDR2 from the germline V gene are SGHNT and YENEEA. The CDR3 covers 12 residues. V gave up 5 bases and J gave up 9 bases; unmatched junction bases: 6. These data originate in a study of cytomegalovirus exposure and HLA in healthy donors. The J gene is TRBJ1-1, the V gene TRBV11-3, with 7 bases matching TRBD1. This TCR came from a woman in her 30s in good health and CMV-seronegative. The sample comprised PBMCs. CDR3 in amino acids: CASSNRDRQAFF. The CDR3 DNA follows: TGTGCCAGCAGCAACCGGGACAGACAAGCTTTCTTT.